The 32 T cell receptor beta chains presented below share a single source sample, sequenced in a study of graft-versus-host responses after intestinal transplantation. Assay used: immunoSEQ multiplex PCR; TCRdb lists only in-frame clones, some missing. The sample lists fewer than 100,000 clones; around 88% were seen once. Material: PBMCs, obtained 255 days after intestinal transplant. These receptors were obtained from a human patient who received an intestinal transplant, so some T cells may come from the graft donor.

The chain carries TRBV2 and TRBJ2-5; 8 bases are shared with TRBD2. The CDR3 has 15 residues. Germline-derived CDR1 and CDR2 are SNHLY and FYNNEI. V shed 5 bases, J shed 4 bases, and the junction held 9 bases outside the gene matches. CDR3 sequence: CASSPSGTRIETQYF. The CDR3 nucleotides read TGTGCCAGCAGTCCATCCGGGACTAGGATAGAGACCCAGTACTTC.

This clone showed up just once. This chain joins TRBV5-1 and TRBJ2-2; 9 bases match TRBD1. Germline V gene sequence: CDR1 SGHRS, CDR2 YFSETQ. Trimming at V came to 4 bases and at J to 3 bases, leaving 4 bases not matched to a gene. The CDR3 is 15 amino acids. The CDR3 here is CASSPWDRDTGELFF. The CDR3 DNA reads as TGCGCCAGCAGCCCATGGGACAGGGACACCGGGGAGCTGTTTTTT.

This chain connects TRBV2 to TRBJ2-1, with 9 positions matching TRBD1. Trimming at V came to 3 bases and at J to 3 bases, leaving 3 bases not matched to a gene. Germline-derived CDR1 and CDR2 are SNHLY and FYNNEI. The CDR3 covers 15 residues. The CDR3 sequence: CASSEGQGGYNEQFF. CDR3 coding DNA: TGTGCCAGCAGTGAGGGACAGGGCGGCTACAATGAGCAGTTCTTC.

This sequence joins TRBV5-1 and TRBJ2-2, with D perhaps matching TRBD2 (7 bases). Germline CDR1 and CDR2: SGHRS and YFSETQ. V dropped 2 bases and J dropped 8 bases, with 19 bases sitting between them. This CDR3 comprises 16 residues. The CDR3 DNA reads TGCGCCAGCAGCTTCGGCGCGGGGGCCCTCGAAGGGGAGCTGTTTTTT. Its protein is CASSFGAGALEGELFF.

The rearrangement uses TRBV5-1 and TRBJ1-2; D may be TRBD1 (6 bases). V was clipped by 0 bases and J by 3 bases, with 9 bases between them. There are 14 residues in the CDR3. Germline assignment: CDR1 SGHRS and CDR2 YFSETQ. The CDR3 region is CASSLDRVDYGYTF. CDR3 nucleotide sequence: TGCGCCAGCAGCTTGGACAGGGTGGACTATGGCTACACCTTC.

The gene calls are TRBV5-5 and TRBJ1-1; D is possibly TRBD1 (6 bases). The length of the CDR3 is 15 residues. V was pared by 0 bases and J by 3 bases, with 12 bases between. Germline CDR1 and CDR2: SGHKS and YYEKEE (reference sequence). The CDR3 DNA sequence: TGTGCCAGCAGCTTGGGATCAGGGGCCTACACTGAAGCTTTCTTT. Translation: CASSLGSGAYTEAFF.

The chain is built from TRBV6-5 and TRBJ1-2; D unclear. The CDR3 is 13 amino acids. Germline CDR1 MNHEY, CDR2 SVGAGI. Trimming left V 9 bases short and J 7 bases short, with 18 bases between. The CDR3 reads CASREYVRGGYTF. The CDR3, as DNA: TGTGCCAGTAGGGAGTATGTTCGTGGTGGCTACACCTTC.

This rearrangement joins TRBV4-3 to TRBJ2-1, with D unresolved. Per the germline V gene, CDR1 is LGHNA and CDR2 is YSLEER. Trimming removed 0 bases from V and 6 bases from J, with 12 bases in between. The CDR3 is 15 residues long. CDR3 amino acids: CASSQETTLSNEQFF. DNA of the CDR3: TGCGCCAGCAGCCAAGAAACCACACTAAGCAATGAGCAGTTCTTC.

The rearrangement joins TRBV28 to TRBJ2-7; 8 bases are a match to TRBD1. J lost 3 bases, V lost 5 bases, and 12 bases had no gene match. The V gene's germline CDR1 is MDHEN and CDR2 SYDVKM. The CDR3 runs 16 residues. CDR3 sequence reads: CASSLPTGQESYEQYF. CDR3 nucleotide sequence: TGTGCCAGCAGTCTGCCAACGGGACAGGAGAGCTACGAGCAGTACTTC. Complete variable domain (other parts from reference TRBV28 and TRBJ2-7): DVKVTQSSRYLVKRTGEKVFLECVQDMDHENMFWYRQDPGLGLRLIYFSYDVKMKEKGDIPEGYSVSREKKERFSLILESASTNQTSMYLCASSLPTGQESYEQYFGPGTRLTVT.

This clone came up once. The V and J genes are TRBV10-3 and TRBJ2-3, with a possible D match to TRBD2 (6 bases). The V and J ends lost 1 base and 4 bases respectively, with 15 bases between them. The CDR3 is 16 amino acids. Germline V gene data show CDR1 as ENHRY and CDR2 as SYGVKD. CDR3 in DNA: TGTGCCATCAGTGAGTACGGCGCGGGAACGGCAGATACGCAGTATTTT. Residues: CAISEYGAGTADTQYF.

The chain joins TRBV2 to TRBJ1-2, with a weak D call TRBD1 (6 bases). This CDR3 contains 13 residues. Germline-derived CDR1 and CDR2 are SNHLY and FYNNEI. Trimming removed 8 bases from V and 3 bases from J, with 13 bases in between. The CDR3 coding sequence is TGTGCCAGCGGACCCAAGGGGGACTATGGCTACACCTTC. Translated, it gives CASGPKGDYGYTF.

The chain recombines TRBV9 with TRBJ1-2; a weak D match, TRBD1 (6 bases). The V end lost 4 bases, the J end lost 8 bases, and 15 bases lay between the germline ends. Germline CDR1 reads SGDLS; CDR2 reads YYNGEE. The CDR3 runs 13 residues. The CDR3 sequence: CASSPSDSYGYTF. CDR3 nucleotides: TGTGCCAGCAGCCCCTCGGACAGTTACGGCTACACCTTC.

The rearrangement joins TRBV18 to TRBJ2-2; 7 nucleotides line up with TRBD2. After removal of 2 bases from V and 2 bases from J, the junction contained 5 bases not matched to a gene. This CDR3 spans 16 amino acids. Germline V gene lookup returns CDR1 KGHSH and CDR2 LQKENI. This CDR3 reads CASSPDLAVNTGELFF. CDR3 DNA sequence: TGTGCCAGCTCACCAGACCTAGCGGTAAACACCGGGGAGCTGTTTTTT.

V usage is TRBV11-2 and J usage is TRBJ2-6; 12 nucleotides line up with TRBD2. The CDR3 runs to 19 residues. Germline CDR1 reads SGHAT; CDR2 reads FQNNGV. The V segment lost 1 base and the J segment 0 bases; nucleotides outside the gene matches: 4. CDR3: CASSLGTSGTDSGANVLTF. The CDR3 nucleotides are TGTGCCAGCAGCTTAGGGACTAGCGGGACTGACTCTGGGGCCAACGTCCTGACTTTC. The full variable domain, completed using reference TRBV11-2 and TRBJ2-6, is EAGVAQSPRYKIIEKRQSVAFWCNPISGHATLYWYQQILGQGPKLLIQFQNNGVVDDSQLPKDRFSAERLKGVDSTLKIQPAKLEDSAVYLCASSLGTSGTDSGANVLTFGAGSRLTVL.

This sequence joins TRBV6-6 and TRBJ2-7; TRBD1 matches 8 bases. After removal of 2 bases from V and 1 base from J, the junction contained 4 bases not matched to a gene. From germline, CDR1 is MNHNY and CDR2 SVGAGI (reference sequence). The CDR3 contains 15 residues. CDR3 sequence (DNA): TGTGCCAGCAGTTACGGGGGACAGGCGTCCTACGAGCAGTACGTC. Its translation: CASSYGGQASYEQYV.

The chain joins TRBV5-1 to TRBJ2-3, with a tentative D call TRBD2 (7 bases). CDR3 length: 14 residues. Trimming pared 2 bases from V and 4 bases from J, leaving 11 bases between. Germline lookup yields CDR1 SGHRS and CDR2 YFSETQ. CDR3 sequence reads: CASSLQGGADTQYF. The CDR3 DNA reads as TGCGCCAGCAGCTTACAGGGAGGGGCAGATACGCAGTATTTT.

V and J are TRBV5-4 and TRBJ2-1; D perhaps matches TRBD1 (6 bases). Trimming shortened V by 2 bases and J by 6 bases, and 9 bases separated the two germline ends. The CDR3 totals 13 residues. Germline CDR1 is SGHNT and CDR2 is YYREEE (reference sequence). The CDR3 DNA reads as TGTGCCAGCAGCTTCAGGGGTAGCAATGAGCAGTTCTTC. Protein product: CASSFRGSNEQFF.

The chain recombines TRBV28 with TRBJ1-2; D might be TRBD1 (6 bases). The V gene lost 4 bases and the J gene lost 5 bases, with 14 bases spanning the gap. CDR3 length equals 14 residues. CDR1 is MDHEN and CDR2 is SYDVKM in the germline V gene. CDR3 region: CASSSATGRYGYTF. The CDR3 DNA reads TGTGCCAGCAGTTCGGCAACAGGGAGATATGGCTACACCTTC.

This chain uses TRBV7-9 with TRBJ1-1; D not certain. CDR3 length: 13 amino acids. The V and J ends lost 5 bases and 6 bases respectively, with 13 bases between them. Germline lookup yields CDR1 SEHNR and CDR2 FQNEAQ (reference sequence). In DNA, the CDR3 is TGTGCCAGCAGCGTCGGTCCTTACTCTGAAGCTTTCTTT. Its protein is CASSVGPYSEAFF. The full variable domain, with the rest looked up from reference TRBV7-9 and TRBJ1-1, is DTGVSQNPRHKITKRGQNVTFRCDPISEHNRLYWYRQTLGQGPEFLTYFQNEAQLEKSRLLSDRFSAERPKGSFSTLEIQRTEQGDSAMYLCASSVGPYSEAFFGQGTRLTVV.

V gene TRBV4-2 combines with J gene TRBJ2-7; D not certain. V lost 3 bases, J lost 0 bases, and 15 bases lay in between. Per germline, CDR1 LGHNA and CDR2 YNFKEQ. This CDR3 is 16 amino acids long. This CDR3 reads CASSHDSDLLSYEQYF. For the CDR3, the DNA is TGTGCCAGCAGCCACGACTCTGACTTACTCTCCTACGAGCAGTACTTC.

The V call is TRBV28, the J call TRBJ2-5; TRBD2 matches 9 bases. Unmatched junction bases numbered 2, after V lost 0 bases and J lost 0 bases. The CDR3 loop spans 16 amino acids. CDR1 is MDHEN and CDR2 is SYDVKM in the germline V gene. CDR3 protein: CASSLWIAGDQETQYF. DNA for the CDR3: TGTGCCAGCAGTTTATGGATAGCGGGGGACCAAGAGACCCAGTACTTC.

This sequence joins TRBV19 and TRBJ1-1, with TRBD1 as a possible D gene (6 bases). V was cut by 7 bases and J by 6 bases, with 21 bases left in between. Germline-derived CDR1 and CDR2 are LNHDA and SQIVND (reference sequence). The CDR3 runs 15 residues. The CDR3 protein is CASTIGLYRDAEAFF. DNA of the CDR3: TGTGCCAGTACCATAGGCCTGTACAGGGATGCTGAAGCTTTCTTT.

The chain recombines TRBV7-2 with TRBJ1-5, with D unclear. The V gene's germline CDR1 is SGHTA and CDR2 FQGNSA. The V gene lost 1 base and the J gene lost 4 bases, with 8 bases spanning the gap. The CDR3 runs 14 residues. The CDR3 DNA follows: TGTGCCAGCAGCTTAGAAGCAAGGAATCAGCCCCAGCATTTT. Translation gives CASSLEARNQPQHF.

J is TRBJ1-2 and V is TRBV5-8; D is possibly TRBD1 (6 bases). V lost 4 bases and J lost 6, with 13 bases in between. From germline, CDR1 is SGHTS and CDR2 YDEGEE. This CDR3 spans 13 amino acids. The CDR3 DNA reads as TGTGCCAGCAGCCTAGGGGGGGCCGATGGCTACACCTTC. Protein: CASSLGGADGYTF.

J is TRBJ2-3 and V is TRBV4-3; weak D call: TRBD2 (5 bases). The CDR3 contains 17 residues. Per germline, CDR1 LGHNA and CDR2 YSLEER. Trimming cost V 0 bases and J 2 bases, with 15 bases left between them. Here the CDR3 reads CASSQDSDLSITDTQYF. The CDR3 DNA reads TGCGCCAGCAGCCAAGATAGCGACTTATCCATCACAGATACGCAGTATTTT.

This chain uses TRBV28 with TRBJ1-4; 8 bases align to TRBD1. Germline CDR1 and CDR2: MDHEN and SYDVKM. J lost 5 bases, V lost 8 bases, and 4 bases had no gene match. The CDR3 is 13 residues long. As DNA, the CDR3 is TGTGCCAGCGGGGGACAGGCGAATGAAAAACTGTTTTTT. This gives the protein CASGGQANEKLFF.

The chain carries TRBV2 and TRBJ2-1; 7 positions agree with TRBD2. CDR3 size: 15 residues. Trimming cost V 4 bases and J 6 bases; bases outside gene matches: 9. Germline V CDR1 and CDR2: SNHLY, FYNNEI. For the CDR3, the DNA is TGTGCCAGCAGTGGGGAGCGGGACCTCAGCAATGAGCAGTTCTTC. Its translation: CASSGERDLSNEQFF. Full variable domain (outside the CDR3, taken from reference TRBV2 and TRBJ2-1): EPEVTQTPSHQVTQMGQEVILRCVPISNHLYFYWYRQILGQKVEFLVSFYNNEISEKSEIFDDQFSVERPDGSNFTLKIRSTKLEDSAMYFCASSGERDLSNEQFFGPGTRLTVL.

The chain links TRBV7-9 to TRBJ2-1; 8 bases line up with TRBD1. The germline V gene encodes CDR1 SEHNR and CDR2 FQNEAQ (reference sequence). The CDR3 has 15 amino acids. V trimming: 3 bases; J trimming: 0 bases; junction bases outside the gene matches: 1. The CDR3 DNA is TGTGCCAGCAGCTTGACAGGGGCCTCCTACAATGAGCAGTTCTTC. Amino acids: CASSLTGASYNEQFF.

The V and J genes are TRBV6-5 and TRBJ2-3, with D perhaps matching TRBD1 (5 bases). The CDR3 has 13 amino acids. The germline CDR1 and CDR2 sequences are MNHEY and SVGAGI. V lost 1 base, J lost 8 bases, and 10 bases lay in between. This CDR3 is CASSYYQGSTQYF. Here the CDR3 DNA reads TGTGCCAGCAGTTACTACCAGGGATCTACGCAGTATTTT.

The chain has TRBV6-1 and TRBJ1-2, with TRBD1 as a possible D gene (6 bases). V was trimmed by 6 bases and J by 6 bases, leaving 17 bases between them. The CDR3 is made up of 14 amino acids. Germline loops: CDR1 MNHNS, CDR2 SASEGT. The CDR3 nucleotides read TGTGCCAGCAGGCGGGAAACAGGGAGTCATGGCTACACCTTC. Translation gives CASRRETGSHGYTF.

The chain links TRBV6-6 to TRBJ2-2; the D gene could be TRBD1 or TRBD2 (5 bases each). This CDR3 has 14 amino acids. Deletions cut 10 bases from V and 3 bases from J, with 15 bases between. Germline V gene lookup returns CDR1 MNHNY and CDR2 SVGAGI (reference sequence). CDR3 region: CATEVGVYTGELFF. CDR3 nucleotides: TGTGCCACCGAGGTGGGGGTGTACACCGGGGAGCTGTTTTTT.

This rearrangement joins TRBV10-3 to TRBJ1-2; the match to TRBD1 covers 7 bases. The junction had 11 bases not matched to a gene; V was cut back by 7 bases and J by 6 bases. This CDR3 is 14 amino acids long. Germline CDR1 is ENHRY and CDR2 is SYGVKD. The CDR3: CAITSTGEVDGYTF. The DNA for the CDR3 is TGTGCCATCACTTCTACAGGGGAAGTTGATGGCTACACCTTC.